The 30 T cell receptor beta chains presented below share a single source sample, sequenced in a study of CD8+ T cells in alopecia areata listed by TCRdb under 2018. This specimen's time point label, interpreted: baseline before oral tofacitinib. The library was obtained by the immunoSEQ multiplex PCR assay. RNA was extracted from all samples and reverse transcribed into cDNA, which served as template for TCR sequencing. TCRdb took over this immuneACCESS table, retaining in-frame rearrangements with V and J assigned. Such tables are incomplete; in checked studies, under half of the missing clones stem from an unresolved V gene, and the remainder is unexplained. For this sample there are fewer than 150,000 clones; roughly 54% appear just once. Jointly, the top ten make up 3.5% to 5% of the sample. Sample: CD4+ T cells sorted from blood, taken at week 0. Receptors were obtained from a human donor with alopecia areata.

This chain uses TRBV11-2 with TRBJ2-3; 9 nucleotides line up with TRBD2. This CDR3 region has 16 residues. The J segment lost 2 bases and the V segment lost 5 bases, leaving 8 bases of the junction unmatched. CDR1 is SGHAT, CDR2 FQNNGV, per germline. CDR3 nucleotide sequence: TGTGCCAGCAGCCCCAGACTAGCGGAACCCACAGATACGCAGTATTTT. This sequence encodes CASSPRLAEPTDTQYF. Filled out from reference TRBV11-2 and TRBJ2-3, the complete variable domain reads EAGVAQSPRYKIIEKRQSVAFWCNPISGHATLYWYQQILGQGPKLLIQFQNNGVVDDSQLPKDRFSAERLKGVDSTLKIQPAKLEDSAVYLCASSPRLAEPTDTQYFGPGTRLTVL.

The chain joins TRBV6-5 to TRBJ1-1; weak D call: TRBD1 (5 bases). CDR3 length: 16 amino acids. V was pared by 0 bases and J by 10 bases, with 21 bases between. Germline V gene data show CDR1 as MNHEY and CDR2 as SVGAGI. CDR3 residues: CASSYSLGHLARGAFF. CDR3 coding DNA: TGTGCCAGCAGTTACTCTCTCGGACACTTAGCCCGAGGAGCTTTCTTT.

DNA of the CDR3: TGCGCCAGCAGACCAGGGGGCGTTAGACAAGAGACCCAGTACTTC. Its protein product is CASRPGGVRQETQYF. The chain joins TRBV5-1 to TRBJ2-5; TRBD1 aligns across 8 bases. The CDR3 totals 15 residues. Germline CDR1 is SGHRS and CDR2 is YFSETQ. V was pared by 5 bases and J by 2 bases, with 8 bases of the junction left unmatched.

V gene TRBV28 combines with J gene TRBJ2-3; 8 bases are shared with TRBD2. The length of the CDR3 is 15 residues. The ends lost 5 bases at V and 8 bases at J; junction bases unmatched: 12. Germline CDR1 MDHEN, CDR2 SYDVKM. The CDR3 DNA follows: TGTGCCAGCAGTAGCCATAGCGGGGAAGGGATTACGCAGTATTTT. Amino acid sequence: CASSSHSGEGITQYF.

This chain joins TRBV15 and TRBJ2-1; 15 bases line up with TRBD2. The CDR3 covers 17 residues. J gave up 7 bases and V 3 bases, and 7 bases lay outside the gene matches. Per the germline V gene, CDR1 is LNHNV and CDR2 is YYDKDF (reference sequence). The CDR3 loop reads CATSSPPGTSGGNEQFF. DNA for the CDR3: TGTGCCACCAGCAGTCCCCCCGGGACTAGCGGGGGGAATGAGCAGTTCTTC.

In its sample, this clone was seen a few times. The chain employs TRBV28 and TRBJ2-7, with 9 bases fitting TRBD1. The CDR3 extends over 19 amino acids. The V gene's germline CDR1 is MDHEN and CDR2 SYDVKM. V shed 5 bases, J shed 1 base, and the junction held 18 bases outside the gene matches. The CDR3 loop reads CASSVYFFLGQGTSYEQYF. The CDR3 bases are TGTGCCAGCAGTGTATACTTCTTCCTAGGACAGGGGACTTCCTACGAGCAGTACTTC.

This sequence joins TRBV18 and TRBJ2-2, with D perhaps assigned TRBD1 or TRBD2 (5 bases each). V was pared by 0 bases and J by 6 bases, with 14 bases between. Looked up from germline, CDR1 is KGHSH and CDR2 is LQKENI. This CDR3 contains 16 residues. The CDR3 DNA reads TGTGCCAGCTCACCACCGTTCGGGGCGCTTTCCGGGGAGCTGTTTTTT. This codes for CASSPPFGALSGELFF. The complete variable domain, with remaining parts taken from reference TRBV18 and TRBJ2-2, reads NAGVMQNPRHLVRRRGQEARLRCSPMKGHSHVYWYRQLPEEGLKFMVYLQKENIIDESGMPKERFSAEFPKEGPSILRIQQVVRGDSAAYFCASSPPFGALSGELFFGEGSRLTVL.

This clone was counted only a few times. The chain joins TRBV6-1 to TRBJ1-1; 8 nucleotides line up with TRBD1. V lost 4 bases and J lost 4; bases outside the gene matches: 5. The CDR3 consists of 14 residues. The germline CDR1 and CDR2 sequences are MNHNS and SASEGT. CDR3 sequence (DNA): TGTGCCAGCAGTGTACAGGGGGTAGTCACTGAAGCTTTCTTT. This translates into CASSVQGVVTEAFF.

The chain joins TRBV4-1 to TRBJ1-4, with D perhaps matching TRBD1 (5 bases). From germline, CDR1 is MGHRA and CDR2 YSYEKL. V lost 4 bases, J lost 1 base, and 7 bases lay in between. This CDR3 has 14 residues. The CDR3 DNA is TGCGCCAGCAGCCGAGGGGAAACTAATGAAAAACTGTTTTTT. This encodes CASSRGETNEKLFF.

The chain is built from TRBV27 and TRBJ2-7; possibly TRBD2 for D (6 bases). The CDR3 length is 13 residues. CDR1 and CDR2 (germline): MNHEY, SMNVEV (reference sequence). With 7 bases removed from V and 4 bases from J, the gap between germline ends came to 14 bases. The CDR3 here is CASTPSGGYEQYF. CDR3 in DNA: TGTGCCAGCACCCCATCCGGGGGTTACGAGCAGTACTTC.

In its sample, this clone was seen many times. The CDR3 protein is CASSFVSTGANVLTF. CDR3 sequence (DNA): TGTGCCAGCAGCTTCGTTTCGACCGGGGCCAACGTCCTGACTTTC. This chain uses TRBV7-9 with TRBJ2-6; D is unresolved. Germline V gene sequence: CDR1 SEHNR, CDR2 FQNEAQ (reference sequence). The ends were cut back, 3 bases at V and 4 bases at J, with 10 bases in the middle. The CDR3 extends over 15 amino acids. The variable domain in full, completed from reference TRBV7-9 and TRBJ2-6, reads DTGVSQNPRHKITKRGQNVTFRCDPISEHNRLYWYRQTLGQGPEFLTYFQNEAQLEKSRLLSDRFSAERPKGSFSTLEIQRTEQGDSAMYLCASSFVSTGANVLTFGAGSRLTVL.

CDR3 nucleotide sequence: TGTGCCAGCAGCAAAGTCGGGACAGGCACCGGGGAGCTGTTTTTT. Translating gives CASSKVGTGTGELFF. The rearrangement links TRBV7-2 to TRBJ2-2, with TRBD1 identical over 8 bases. Germline values: CDR1 SGHTA, CDR2 FQGNSA. This CDR3 contains 15 residues. Trimming took 5 bases from V and 4 from J; bases not matched to a gene: 6.

V gene TRBV7-2 combines with J gene TRBJ2-7, with 9 bases that match TRBD2. The CDR3 runs 13 residues. Germline values: CDR1 SGHTA, CDR2 FQGNSA. The ends lost 3 bases at V and 6 bases at J; junction bases unmatched: 3. CDR3 in amino acids: CASSFGLAFEQYF. DNA of the CDR3: TGTGCCAGCAGCTTCGGACTAGCGTTCGAGCAGTACTTC. The variable domain in full, with the rest retrieved from reference TRBV7-2 and TRBJ2-7, is GAGVSQSPSNKVTEKGKDVELRCDPISGHTALYWYRQSLGQGLEFLIYFQGNSAPDKSGLPSDRFSAERTGGSVSTLTIQRTQQEDSAVYLCASSFGLAFEQYFGPGTRLTVT.

This clone was observed a handful of times. The rearrangement uses TRBV2 and TRBJ2-5, with a weak D call TRBD1 (6 bases). The CDR3 covers 15 residues. Germline values: CDR1 SNHLY, CDR2 FYNNEI. Trimming stripped 5 bases from V and 4 bases from J, with 17 bases between. The CDR3 protein is CASSFSRGSRETQYF. The CDR3 DNA reads as TGTGCCAGCAGTTTTAGCAGGGGTTCCCGAGAGACCCAGTACTTC.

The chain employs TRBV18 and TRBJ2-7, with 9 bases aligning to TRBD1. CDR3 length: 16 residues. Trimming took 6 bases from V and 5 from J; bases not matched to a gene: 14. Germline values: CDR1 KGHSH, CDR2 LQKENI. The CDR3 coding sequence is TGTGCCAGCTCTCTGGTCGGGACAGGGAGTAATCACGAGCAGTACTTC. Protein product: CASSLVGTGSNHEQYF.

The CDR3 loop is CASSGSGRTDTQYF. For the CDR3, the DNA is TGTGCCAGCAGTGGGAGCGGTCGCACAGATACGCAGTATTTT. The rearrangement uses TRBV28 and TRBJ2-3; maybe TRBD2 (5 bases). The germline V gene has CDR1 MDHEN and CDR2 SYDVKM. The CDR3 is 14 residues long. Deletions cut 5 bases from V and 1 base from J, with 10 bases between.

J is TRBJ1-2 and V is TRBV7-2, with TRBD1 identical over 7 bases. Looked up from germline, CDR1 is SGHTA and CDR2 is FQGNSA. This CDR3 has 13 residues. The ends lost 5 bases at V and 6 bases at J; junction bases unmatched: 6. CDR3: CASSLQGRDGYTF. The CDR3 DNA reads as TGTGCCAGCAGCCTACAGGGGAGGGATGGCTACACCTTC.

The chain employs TRBV6-6 and TRBJ1-2, with D possibly matching TRBD1 (5 bases). CDR3 size: 15 residues. In germline, CDR1 is MNHNY, CDR2 SVGAGI (reference sequence). V lost 5 bases, J lost 2 bases, and 15 bases lay in between. The CDR3 DNA reads TGTGCCAGCAGTCCCCGGGACCTCCAAAACTATGGCTACACCTTC. Translation: CASSPRDLQNYGYTF.

This clone occurred a few times. CDR3 nucleotide sequence: TGTGCCAGCAGTTCCTTAGCGGGAGGGAGCTACAATGAGCAGTTCTTC. Its protein product is CASSSLAGGSYNEQFF. The chain uses TRBV28 and TRBJ2-1, with 11 bases lining up with TRBD2. V trimming: 4 bases; J trimming: 3 bases; junction bases outside the gene matches: 5. Germline CDR1 MDHEN, CDR2 SYDVKM. This CDR3 is built from 16 residues.

The chain combines TRBV19 with TRBJ2-2; D gene unclear. Trimming took off 3 bases at V and 6 bases at J, with 5 bases between the two ends. CDR1 and CDR2 from the germline V gene are LNHDA and SQIVND (reference sequence). The CDR3 spans 12 residues. CDR3 region: CASSIWAGELFF. CDR3 coding DNA: TGTGCCAGTAGTATCTGGGCCGGGGAGCTGTTTTTT.

V is TRBV6-5 and J is TRBJ1-6; 7 positions agree with TRBD1. The CDR3 has 14 amino acids. The germline V gene encodes CDR1 MNHEY and CDR2 SVGAGI. The V segment lost 2 bases and the J segment 11 bases; nucleotides outside the gene matches: 6. CDR3: CASSYDRELTPLHF. In DNA, the CDR3 is TGTGCCAGCAGTTACGACAGGGAGTTGACACCCCTCCACTTT.

This clone was counted only a few times. V is TRBV11-2 and J is TRBJ2-7; D is unclear. Germline V gives CDR1 SGHAT, CDR2 FQNNGV. This CDR3 spans 12 amino acids. The V and J ends lost 5 bases and 4 bases respectively, with 9 bases between them. CDR3 sequence reads: CASSPDGYEQYF. The CDR3 DNA sequence: TGTGCCAGCAGCCCCGACGGTTACGAGCAGTACTTC.

This chain links TRBV29-1 with TRBJ2-1; 9 bases are a match to TRBD1. In germline, CDR1 is SQVTM, CDR2 ANQGSEA. The J segment lost 0 bases and the V segment lost 4 bases, leaving 7 bases of the junction unmatched. This CDR3 comprises 16 residues. The CDR3 DNA follows: TGCAGCGTTGCCCGGGACAGGGCCTTCTCCTACAATGAGCAGTTCTTC. It yields the protein CSVARDRAFSYNEQFF.

This sequence joins TRBV27 and TRBJ1-6; the D is unclear. Trimming left V 3 bases short and J 9 bases short, with 6 bases between. The CDR3 length is 12 residues. Germline CDR1 reads MNHEY; CDR2 reads SMNVEV (reference sequence). CDR3: CASSFPGSPLHF. The CDR3 coding sequence is TGTGCCAGCAGTTTCCCGGGTTCACCCCTCCACTTT.

The CDR3 loop is CASLGGPFYNEQFF. Here the CDR3 DNA reads TGTGCCAGCTTAGGGGGCCCGTTCTACAATGAGCAGTTCTTC. J is TRBJ2-1 and V is TRBV6-6, with 7 positions matching TRBD1. CDR3 length equals 14 residues. Trimming cost V 8 bases and J 3 bases; bases outside gene matches: 7. Germline V gene sequence: CDR1 MNHNY, CDR2 SVGAGI (reference sequence).

The J gene is TRBJ1-1, the V gene TRBV29-1, with D hard to call. V was cut by 6 bases and J by 1 base, with 12 bases left in between. CDR3 length: 13 amino acids. Germline CDR1 SQVTM, CDR2 ANQGSEA. The chain's CDR3 is CSVLKVRNTEAFF. As DNA, the CDR3 is TGCAGCGTCTTAAAGGTGCGGAACACTGAAGCTTTCTTT. The whole variable domain, filled in from reference TRBV29-1 and TRBJ1-1, reads SAVISQKPSRDICQRGTSLTIQCQVDSQVTMMFWYRQQPGQSLTLIATANQGSEATYESGFVIDKFPISRPNLTFSTLTVSNMSPEDSSIYLCSVLKVRNTEAFFGQGTRLTVV.

To note about this clone: The CDR3 end shows no conserved phenylalanine or tryptophan, and so a read error is likely. V is TRBV5-1 and J is TRBJ1-1; D is perhaps TRBD1 (5 bases). CDR3 length: 14 amino acids. V lost 0 bases, J lost 2 bases, and 8 bases lay in between. From germline, CDR1 is SGHRS and CDR2 YFSETQ. For the CDR3, the DNA is TGCGCCAGCAGCTTGGAGGGGCAAAACACTGAAGCTTTCTCT. Translating it yields CASSLEGQNTEAFS.

V and J are TRBV18 and TRBJ2-3; D perhaps matches TRBD2 (6 bases). This CDR3 comprises 18 residues. V lost 4 bases and J 0 bases, leaving 20 bases between the germline ends. The V gene's germline CDR1 is KGHSH and CDR2 LQKENI. This CDR3 is CASSQTQRAYVSTDTQYF. In nucleotides, the CDR3 is TGTGCCAGCTCACAGACTCAGCGGGCTTATGTTAGCACAGATACGCAGTATTTT.

The chain employs TRBV4-3 and TRBJ2-2; D uncertain. There are 16 residues in the CDR3. Per germline, CDR1 LGHNA and CDR2 YSLEER. The V end was cut by 4 bases, the J end by 2 bases, with 14 bases between. As DNA, the CDR3 is TGCGCCAGCAGCCTTCGCATCACACCCAACACCGGGGAGCTGTTTTTT. It specifies CASSLRITPNTGELFF.

A few counts support this clone. The genes are TRBV28 and TRBJ1-5, with 8 positions matching TRBD1. The CDR3 extends over 15 amino acids. CDR1 and CDR2 (germline): MDHEN, SYDVKM. The V and J ends lost 5 bases and 7 bases, in that order; junction bases with no gene match: 10. The CDR3 region has the DNA TGTGCCAGCAGTACCGAACGACAGGGGTGGCAGCCCCAGCATTTT. This translates into CASSTERQGWQPQHF.